The 23 T cell receptor beta chains listed next were all sequenced from one sample in a study of blood T cell repertoires in COVID-19. Only in-frame clones appear in the TCRdb table, and some are missing; sequencing was by immunoSEQ multiplex PCR. The data contain about 200,000 clones, about 86% of them seen just once; the ten biggest clones take up 3% to 4%. The specimen sequenced was PBMCs or T cells enriched from blood (not recorded which). These receptors all stem from a woman between 35 and 50 years old with acute COVID-19.

J is TRBJ2-1 and V is TRBV27; 14 bases fit TRBD2. Germline-derived CDR1 and CDR2 are MNHEY and SMNVEV (reference sequence). The CDR3 contains 16 residues. The ends lost 4 bases at V and 9 bases at J; junction bases unmatched: 8. For the CDR3, the DNA is TGTGCCAGCAGTTCGGGACTAGCGGGAGTATCAGGTGAGCAGTTCTTC. This sequence encodes CASSSGLAGVSGEQFF.

The rearrangement uses TRBV24-1 and TRBJ2-3; 11 bases match TRBD2. V dropped 4 bases and J dropped 4; count of bases not matched to a gene: 9. CDR1 and CDR2 (germline): KGHDR, SFDVKD. The CDR3 runs to 17 residues. This CDR3 reads CATSEPSSGRKADTQYF. The CDR3 nucleotides are TGTGCCACCAGTGAGCCATCTAGCGGGAGGAAAGCAGATACGCAGTATTTT.

V and J are TRBV9 and TRBJ2-5; a weak D match, TRBD2 (5 bases). Germline V gene data show CDR1 as SGDLS and CDR2 as YYNGEE. The length of the CDR3 is 14 residues. V was cut by 2 bases and J by 3 bases, with 11 bases left in between. DNA of the CDR3: TGTGCCAGCAGCGTGCAAGCGGAAAAAGAGACCCAGTACTTC. Translated: CASSVQAEKETQYF.

This clone has more than one count but fewer than ten. The genes are TRBV7-9 and TRBJ2-2; 10 positions match TRBD2. J lost 1 base, V lost 5 bases, and 4 bases had no gene match. The length of the CDR3 is 16 residues. Looked up from germline, CDR1 is SEHNR and CDR2 is FQNEAQ (reference sequence). CDR3 region: CASSPRTSGNTGELFF. In nucleotides, the CDR3 is TGTGCCAGCAGCCCCCGGACTAGCGGGAACACCGGGGAGCTGTTTTTT.

The chain uses TRBV10-3 and TRBJ1-1; TRBD1 is a possible D gene (6 bases). This CDR3 has 14 residues. V was pared by 3 bases and J by 3 bases, with 11 bases between. CDR1 is ENHRY and CDR2 is SYGVKD in the germline V gene. CDR3 in amino acids: CAISDRGRDTEAFF. The CDR3 DNA reads as TGTGCCATCAGTGACAGGGGTAGGGACACTGAAGCTTTCTTT.

CDR3 sequence reads: CASSLGSMEQFF. Written as DNA, the CDR3 is TGTGCCAGCAGCTTGGGTTCAATGGAGCAGTTCTTC. V is TRBV5-6 and J is TRBJ2-1, with D hard to call. Between the trimmed V and J ends, which lost 0 bases and 10 bases, there was a span of 8 bases. CDR1 is SGHDT, CDR2 YYEEEE, per germline. The CDR3 runs 12 residues. The complete variable domain, with remaining parts taken from reference TRBV5-6 and TRBJ2-1, reads DAGVTQSPTHLIKTRGQQVTLRCSPKSGHDTVSWYQQALGQGPQFIFQYYEEEERQRGNFPDRFSGHQFPNYSSELNVNALLLGDSALYLCASSLGSMEQFFGPGTRLTVL.

The CDR3 protein is CASSPIGVLNTEAFF. As DNA, the CDR3 is TGTGCCAGCAGCCCAATAGGGGTCCTGAACACTGAAGCTTTCTTT. The chain uses TRBV6-5 and TRBJ1-1; the D gene is possibly TRBD1 (5 bases). This CDR3 spans 15 amino acids. The ends were cut back, 6 bases at V and 0 bases at J, with 14 bases in the middle. Germline CDR1 reads MNHEY; CDR2 reads SVGAGI.

The rearrangement joins TRBV19 to TRBJ2-3, with 10 bases matching TRBD2. The CDR3 is made up of 14 amino acids. Germline CDR1 is LNHDA and CDR2 is SQIVND (reference sequence). Trimming removed 8 bases from V and 2 bases from J; junction bases left unmatched: 4. The CDR3 protein is CASSSGGYTDTQYF. CDR3 nucleotides: TGTGCCAGTTCTAGCGGGGGTTACACAGATACGCAGTATTTT.

This clone has only a few counts. The V gene is TRBV4-1, the J gene TRBJ2-1, with 11 bases matching TRBD2. The CDR3 runs to 18 residues. From germline, CDR1 is MGHRA and CDR2 YSYEKL. The J segment lost 0 bases and the V segment lost 0 bases, leaving 4 bases of the junction unmatched. The CDR3 reads CASSQEGLAAASYNEQFF. The CDR3 DNA reads as TGCGCCAGCAGCCAAGAGGGACTAGCGGCAGCCTCCTACAATGAGCAGTTCTTC.

The rearrangement uses TRBV5-6 and TRBJ2-5, with 10 bases fitting TRBD2. The CDR3 runs 15 residues. Per the germline V gene, CDR1 is SGHDT and CDR2 is YYEEEE. J lost 4 bases, V lost 3 bases, and 6 bases had no gene match. The CDR3 here is CASSSLAGGGETQYF. The CDR3 coding sequence is TGTGCCAGCAGCTCCTTAGCGGGAGGTGGAGAGACCCAGTACTTC.

V usage is TRBV4-1 and J usage is TRBJ2-1; 10 nucleotides agree with TRBD2. V shed 0 bases and J 2 bases; nucleotides not matched to a gene: 4. The V gene's germline CDR1 is MGHRA and CDR2 YSYEKL. The length of the CDR3 is 17 residues. The CDR3 DNA is TGCGCCAGCAGCCAAGATCTAGCGGGAGTAGCCTACAATGAGCAGTTCTTC. As protein: CASSQDLAGVAYNEQFF.

The chain recombines TRBV11-2 with TRBJ2-5, with D unresolved. The germline CDR1 and CDR2 sequences are SGHAT and FQNNGV. This CDR3 is built from 13 residues. V was cut by 5 bases and J by 1 base, with 8 bases left in between. The CDR3 sequence is CASSTQIQETQYF. The CDR3, as DNA: TGTGCCAGCAGCACACAGATCCAAGAGACCCAGTACTTC.

This clone was picked up one time. The chain recombines TRBV5-1 with TRBJ1-5; 7 nucleotides match TRBD1. Germline CDR1 is SGHRS and CDR2 is YFSETQ. J lost 6 bases, V lost 0 bases, and 3 bases had no gene match. The CDR3 is 14 residues long. This chain's CDR3 is CASSLVGGGQPQHF. The CDR3 region has the DNA TGCGCCAGCAGCTTGGTAGGGGGCGGTCAGCCCCAGCATTTT.

The V gene is TRBV5-6, the J gene TRBJ1-2; D is possibly TRBD1 (6 bases). The germline CDR1 and CDR2 sequences are SGHDT and YYEEEE. V dropped 6 bases and J dropped 6 bases, with 24 bases sitting between them. The CDR3 runs 16 residues. The CDR3 DNA follows: TGTGCCAGCATCCACCGCCAGGGGAAAGTAAAGGATGGCTACACCTTC. The encoded protein is CASIHRQGKVKDGYTF.

The rearrangement links TRBV28 to TRBJ2-1, with D possibly TRBD1 on 5 matching bases. Germline CDR1 and CDR2: MDHEN and SYDVKM. The CDR3 is made up of 17 amino acids. Deletions cut 3 bases from V and 5 bases from J, with 20 bases between. This CDR3 reads CASSFPGLKSSNNEQFF. CDR3 nucleotide sequence: TGTGCCAGCAGTTTTCCAGGGCTCAAATCGAGTAACAATGAGCAGTTCTTC.

The chain couples TRBV7-9 to TRBJ2-1; tentatively, D is TRBD2 (5 bases). Trimming stripped 0 bases from V and 6 bases from J, with 21 bases between. Germline CDR1 is SEHNR and CDR2 is FQNEAQ (reference sequence). The CDR3 runs to 18 residues. The DNA for the CDR3 is TGTGCCAGCAGCTTAGCCCTCGGCGGGCTGCTATTGGCCAATGAGCAGTTCTTC. This sequence encodes CASSLALGGLLLANEQFF.

The chain combines TRBV7-9 with TRBJ1-2; the D gene is possibly TRBD1 (6 bases). Germline V gives CDR1 SEHNR, CDR2 FQNEAQ (reference sequence). V lost 5 bases and J 8 bases, leaving 12 bases between the germline ends. The CDR3 runs 12 residues. As DNA, the CDR3 is TGTGCCAGCAGCCAGGACAGAGGCGGCTACACCTTC. Translation gives CASSQDRGGYTF.

The chain is built from TRBV4-1 and TRBJ2-2; weak D call: TRBD1 (5 bases). Germline V gene sequence: CDR1 MGHRA, CDR2 YSYEKL. The germline V and J ends were trimmed by 8 bases and 6 bases, with 13 bases remaining between them. This CDR3 comprises 13 residues. CDR3 amino acids: CASSKGVPGELFF. The CDR3 DNA reads TGCGCCAGCTCAAAAGGGGTCCCCGGGGAGCTGTTTTTT.

V and J are TRBV12-5 and TRBJ1-5, with D perhaps matching TRBD1 (5 bases). Germline CDR1 is LGHNT and CDR2 is FRNRAP. CDR3 size: 13 residues. V lost 4 bases and J lost 7, with 11 bases in between. The CDR3 region has the DNA TGTGCTAGTGGTTCGGGGGGTTGGCAGCCCCAGCATTTT. Its protein is CASGSGGWQPQHF.

This clone was seen a single time. This chain links TRBV3-1 (or the pseudogene TRBV3-2) with TRBJ2-3; 10 nucleotides match TRBD2. V shed 4 bases, J shed 3 bases, and the junction held 1 base outside the gene matches. The CDR3 totals 14 residues. Germline V CDR1 and CDR2: LGHDT, YNNKEL (reference sequence). For the CDR3, the DNA is TGTGCCAGCAGCCCGGGACTAGCGACAGATACGCAGTATTTT. It is translated as CASSPGLATDTQYF.

This chain uses TRBV20-1 with TRBJ2-1, with a tentative D call TRBD2 (5 bases). Germline-derived CDR1 and CDR2 are DFQATT and SNEGSKA (reference sequence). The CDR3 runs to 11 residues. V was cut by 4 bases and J by 5 bases, with 6 bases left in between. CDR3 region: CSAKRDNEQFF. In DNA form, the CDR3 reads TGCAGTGCTAAGAGGGACAATGAGCAGTTCTTC.

Here the CDR3 reads CASRAGLAGHNEQFF. CDR3 nucleotides: TGTGCCAGCAGAGCGGGACTAGCGGGGCACAATGAGCAGTTCTTC. This chain connects TRBV6-5 to TRBJ2-1, with 13 bases fitting TRBD2. Trimming at V came to 6 bases and at J to 5 bases, leaving 4 bases not matched to a gene. From germline, CDR1 is MNHEY and CDR2 SVGAGI. The CDR3 consists of 15 residues.

The genes are TRBV19 and TRBJ2-3, with 12 bases matching TRBD2. The germline V gene encodes CDR1 LNHDA and CDR2 SQIVND (reference sequence). V dropped 6 bases and J dropped 4; count of bases not matched to a gene: 5. The length of the CDR3 is 15 residues. DNA for the CDR3: TGTGCCAGTAGCAAGACTAGCGGGAGAGCAGATACGCAGTATTTT. Its translation is CASSKTSGRADTQYF.